This T cell receptor beta chain emerged from a study of human T cells and chemical hapten exposure. TCRdb redid the calling of the RACE reads with MiXCR, one entry per CDR3 protein. This repertoire shows around 380,000 distinct CDR3 sequences, around 5% found once; its top ten account for roughly 8.2%. CDR1 SGHRS and CDR2 YFSETQ come from the germline V gene. The CDR3 totals 14 residues. V was clipped by 4 bases and J by 3 bases; unmatched bases: 7. As to time point: pre-sensitization, week 0. The sample's treatment: therapeutic diphenylcyclopropenone sensitization with weekly scalp DPC. The sequence derives from a woman aged 18-30 years with alopecia areata. Some clones in this sample may be carry-over from other donors' samples. The specimen was whole blood, collected in connection with sensitization to the hapten diphenylcyclopropenone (DPC). The V gene is TRBV5-1, the J gene TRBJ2-7; 7 nucleotides align to TRBD1. The DNA of the CDR3 is TGCGCCAGCAGCCTACCGACAGGGAACTACGAGCAGTACTTC. Its translation is CASSLPTGNYEQYF.